What follows are 18 T cell receptor beta chains derived from one specimen sequenced in a study of CD8+CD57+ T cells in acquired aplastic anemia. Profiling that covered TCR beta VDJ and CDR3 relied on genomic DNA as its template. TCRdb ran MiXCR on the reads and lists one entry per CDR3 protein. Among roughly 150,000 distinct CDR3 sequences listed, around 45% were seen once. Sequencing was performed on sorted CD4+, CD8+, or CD8+CD57+ T cells (not recorded which) from PBMCs. These receptors were obtained from a human donor in good health.

At least ten counts were recorded for this clonotype. The gene calls are TRBV7-7 and TRBJ2-5; D uncertain. Trimming shortened V by 4 bases and J by 3 bases, and 9 bases separated the two germline ends. This CDR3 contains 13 residues. Germline loops: CDR1 SSHAT, CDR2 FNYEAQ (reference sequence). CDR3 bases: TGTGCCAGCAGCTCCAACACGGAAGAGACCCAGTACTTC. Its translation: CASSSNTEETQYF.

The V call is TRBV5-6, the J call TRBJ2-7; TRBD2 matches 10 bases. The CDR3 is 14 residues long. V lost 4 bases, J lost 3 bases, and 4 bases stayed unmatched. Germline-derived CDR1 and CDR2 are SGHDT and YYEEEE. CDR3 DNA sequence: TGTGCCAGCAGCCCAGCGGGGGGGGGCTACGAGCAGTACTTC. Amino acid sequence: CASSPAGGGYEQYF.

This clonotype was picked up a small number of times. V and J are TRBV24-1 and TRBJ1-2; D unresolved. The V gene's germline CDR1 is KGHDR and CDR2 SFDVKD. The germline V and J ends were trimmed by 4 bases and 8 bases, with 13 bases remaining between them. CDR3 size: 13 residues. The CDR3 loop reads CATSEGSPRGYTF. CDR3 DNA: TGTGCCACCAGTGAAGGAAGTCCACGCGGCTACACCTTC.

The chain recombines TRBV6-1 with TRBJ2-2, with TRBD1 identical over 8 bases. Losses at the gene ends were 7 bases for V and 0 bases for J; bases not matched to a gene: 7. The V gene's germline CDR1 is MNHNS and CDR2 SASEGT. This CDR3 region has 16 residues. CDR3 coding DNA: TGTGCCAGCACCAACCCAGGGGGCCCGAACACCGGGGAGCTGTTTTTT. Translation: CASTNPGGPNTGELFF.

This chain links TRBV15 with TRBJ2-2; D remains ambiguous. CDR1 and CDR2 (germline): LNHNV, YYDKDF (reference sequence). The CDR3 has 14 residues. With 8 bases removed from V and 6 bases from J, the gap between germline ends came to 16 bases. CDR3 in amino acids: CATAINTASGELFF. CDR3 DNA: TGTGCCACCGCAATCAACACAGCGTCCGGGGAGCTGTTTTTT. Full variable domain (outside the CDR3, taken from reference TRBV15 and TRBJ2-2): DAMVIQNPRYQVTQFGKPVTLSCSQTLNHNVMYWYQQKSSQAPKLLFHYYDKDFNNEADTPDNFQSRRPNTSFCFLDIRSPGLGDTAMYLCATAINTASGELFFGEGSRLTVL.

The V and J genes are TRBV9 and TRBJ1-6, with no clear D. The germline gives CDR1 SGDLS, CDR2 YYNGEE. The CDR3 loop spans 14 amino acids. Trimming took 2 bases from V and 3 from J, leaving 6 bases between them. The CDR3 loop is CASSVNSYNSPLHF. The CDR3 DNA is TGTGCCAGCAGCGTTAATAGCTATAATTCACCCCTCCACTTT.

This clonotype occurred a few times. V and J are TRBV24-1 and TRBJ1-1, with D unclear. Trimming pared 5 bases from V and 4 bases from J, leaving 10 bases between. The V gene's germline CDR1 is KGHDR and CDR2 SFDVKD. This CDR3 has 13 amino acids. CDR3 nucleotides: TGTGCCACCAGTGCGTCCGACTCCACTGAAGCTTTCTTT. It specifies CATSASDSTEAFF.

This chain connects TRBV20-1 to TRBJ2-5, with 9 bases matching TRBD2. The CDR3 is 16 residues long. The V gene end was trimmed by 3 bases and the J gene end by 3 bases; junction bases not matched to a gene: 11. Germline V lookup: CDR1 DFQATT, CDR2 SNEGSKA (reference sequence). The CDR3, as DNA: TGCAGTGCTAGTTCGGCTAGCGGGATAATGAAAGAGACCCAGTACTTC. Protein sequence: CSASSASGIMKETQYF.

This clonotype was seen at least ten times. This chain uses TRBV10-3 with TRBJ1-1, with a tentative D call TRBD1 (6 bases). Per the germline V gene, CDR1 is ENHRY and CDR2 is SYGVKD. CDR3 length: 17 amino acids. The V gene lost 5 bases and the J gene lost 1 base, with 20 bases spanning the gap. This CDR3 reads CAISKGGAEERNTEAFF. CDR3 DNA: TGTGCCATCAGTAAAGGGGGGGCGGAGGAGCGGAACACTGAAGCTTTCTTT.

This chain uses TRBV18 with TRBJ2-7; the D is unclear. The V gene lost 2 bases and the J gene lost 1 base, with 12 bases spanning the gap. Germline V lookup: CDR1 KGHSH, CDR2 LQKENI. The CDR3 extends over 15 amino acids. CDR3 in DNA: TGTGCCAGCTCACCAGCGGATTTACCTTCCTACGAGCAGTACTTC. It codes for CASSPADLPSYEQYF.

This clonotype has ten or more counts. The chain carries TRBV2 and TRBJ2-6; a possible D gene is TRBD2 (5 bases). Germline lookup yields CDR1 SNHLY and CDR2 FYNNEI. The V and J ends lost 10 bases and 0 bases respectively, with 10 bases between them. There are 14 residues in the CDR3. The CDR3 coding sequence is TGTGCCACGACGGGAAGCTCTGGGGCCAACGTCCTGACTTTC. As protein: CATTGSSGANVLTF. Full variable domain (missing parts from reference TRBV2 and TRBJ2-6): EPEVTQTPSHQVTQMGQEVILRCVPISNHLYFYWYRQILGQKVEFLVSFYNNEISEKSEIFDDQFSVERPDGSNFTLKIRSTKLEDSAMYFCATTGSSGANVLTFGAGSRLTVL.

V and J are TRBV2 and TRBJ1-1, with a tentative D call TRBD1 (5 bases). The CDR3 sequence is 14 residues long. Trimming shortened V by 7 bases and J by 3 bases, and 15 bases separated the two germline ends. Per the germline V gene, CDR1 is SNHLY and CDR2 is FYNNEI. In DNA, the CDR3 is TGTGCCAGCAAGGGTCTGGGGGGTGACACTGAAGCTTTCTTT. Its translation: CASKGLGGDTEAFF. The full variable domain, completed using reference TRBV2 and TRBJ1-1, is EPEVTQTPSHQVTQMGQEVILRCVPISNHLYFYWYRQILGQKVEFLVSFYNNEISEKSEIFDDQFSVERPDGSNFTLKIRSTKLEDSAMYFCASKGLGGDTEAFFGQGTRLTVV.

V usage is TRBV29-1 and J usage is TRBJ1-2; D unresolved. CDR3 length: 12 residues. CDR1 and CDR2 (germline): SQVTM, ANQGSEA. Trimming shortened V by 0 bases and J by 5 bases, and 7 bases separated the two germline ends. The DNA of the CDR3 is TGCAGCGTTGAAGATGCCGGGTATGGCTACACCTTC. Translation: CSVEDAGYGYTF.

This clonotype was picked up many times. This rearrangement joins TRBV5-4 to TRBJ1-2; D perhaps matches TRBD1 (6 bases). V lost 4 bases, J lost 4 bases, and 14 bases lay in between. The CDR3 sequence is 14 residues long. CDR1 SGHNT and CDR2 YYREEE come from the germline V gene (reference sequence). The CDR3 loop is CASSQRGASYGYTF. DNA for the CDR3: TGTGCCAGCAGCCAGCGGGGGGCCTCCTATGGCTACACCTTC.

The chain combines TRBV24-1 with TRBJ2-1; perhaps TRBD2 as D (6 bases). Trimming shortened V by 4 bases and J by 7 bases, and 10 bases separated the two germline ends. Germline CDR1 KGHDR, CDR2 SFDVKD. The CDR3 runs 13 residues. CDR3 sequence reads: CATSDGSRNEQFF. CDR3 sequence (DNA): TGTGCCACCAGTGACGGGAGCCGGAATGAGCAGTTCTTC.

This clonotype was observed a few times. The chain is built from TRBV24-1 and TRBJ2-1; D may correspond to TRBD1 or TRBD2 (6 bases each). The germline V and J ends were trimmed by 1 base and 12 bases, with 12 bases remaining between them. The CDR3 contains 13 residues. In germline, CDR1 is KGHDR, CDR2 SFDVKD. CDR3 sequence (DNA): TGTGCCACCAGTGATTTAAGGGGGGAATCGCAGTTCTTC. Translated: CATSDLRGESQFF.

The sample holds many counts of this clonotype. The V call is TRBV7-2, the J call TRBJ1-1; D remains ambiguous. Trimming took off 5 bases at V and 0 bases at J, with 7 bases between the two ends. The CDR3 is 13 amino acids. Looked up from germline, CDR1 is SGHTA and CDR2 is FQGNSA. CDR3 nucleotides: TGTGCCAGCAGCCCGACGGTGAACACTGAAGCTTTCTTT. It yields the protein CASSPTVNTEAFF.

V usage is TRBV18 and J usage is TRBJ1-1; D may be TRBD1 (6 bases). The CDR3 extends over 13 amino acids. Germline V gene lookup returns CDR1 KGHSH and CDR2 LQKENI. V gave up 4 bases and J gave up 11 bases, with 17 bases separating them. The CDR3, as DNA: TGTGCCAGCTCACGGACAGTGAACACTGGGGCTTTCTTT. Translation gives CASSRTVNTGAFF.